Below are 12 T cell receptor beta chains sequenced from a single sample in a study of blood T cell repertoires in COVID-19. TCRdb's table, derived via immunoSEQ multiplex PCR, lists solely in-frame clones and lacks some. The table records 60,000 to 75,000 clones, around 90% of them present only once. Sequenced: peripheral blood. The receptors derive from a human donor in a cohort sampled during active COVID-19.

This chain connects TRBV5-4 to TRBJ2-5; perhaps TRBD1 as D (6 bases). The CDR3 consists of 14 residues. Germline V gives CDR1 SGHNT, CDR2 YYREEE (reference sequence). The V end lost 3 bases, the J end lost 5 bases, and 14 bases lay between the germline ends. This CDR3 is CASSSKQGEETQYF. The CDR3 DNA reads TGTGCCAGCAGCTCTAAACAGGGTGAGGAGACCCAGTACTTC.

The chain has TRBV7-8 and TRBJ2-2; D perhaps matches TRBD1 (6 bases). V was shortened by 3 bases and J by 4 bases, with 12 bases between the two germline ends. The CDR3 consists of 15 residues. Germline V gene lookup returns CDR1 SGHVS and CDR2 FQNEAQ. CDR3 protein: CASSLRGQPTGELFF. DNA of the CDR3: TGTGCCAGCAGCTTGAGAGGACAGCCCACCGGGGAGCTGTTTTTT.

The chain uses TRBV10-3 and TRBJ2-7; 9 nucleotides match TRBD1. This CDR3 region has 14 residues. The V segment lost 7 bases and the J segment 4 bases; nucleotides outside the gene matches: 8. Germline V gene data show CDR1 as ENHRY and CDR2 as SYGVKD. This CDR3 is CAIKRDRDPYEQYF. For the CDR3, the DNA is TGTGCCATCAAGCGGGACAGGGACCCTTACGAGCAGTACTTC.

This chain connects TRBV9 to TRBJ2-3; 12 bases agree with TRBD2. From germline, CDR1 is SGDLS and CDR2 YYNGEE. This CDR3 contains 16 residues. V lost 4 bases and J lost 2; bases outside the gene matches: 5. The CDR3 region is CASSPRTSGVTDTQYF. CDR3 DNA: TGTGCCAGCAGCCCACGGACTAGCGGGGTCACAGATACGCAGTATTTT.

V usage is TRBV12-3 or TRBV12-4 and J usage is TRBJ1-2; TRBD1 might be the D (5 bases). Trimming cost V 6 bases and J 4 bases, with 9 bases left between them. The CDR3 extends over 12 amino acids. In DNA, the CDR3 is TGTGCCAGCAGCGACGACAGCTATGGCTACACCTTC. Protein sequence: CASSDDSYGYTF.

The DNA of the CDR3 is TGTGCCAGCAGCCAACTCCGGGTAATAGATACGCAGTATTTT. This encodes CASSQLRVIDTQYF. The chain is built from TRBV5-6 and TRBJ2-3; D is unresolved. The length of the CDR3 is 14 residues. With 4 bases removed from V and 5 bases from J, the gap between germline ends came to 14 bases. In germline, CDR1 is SGHDT, CDR2 YYEEEE.

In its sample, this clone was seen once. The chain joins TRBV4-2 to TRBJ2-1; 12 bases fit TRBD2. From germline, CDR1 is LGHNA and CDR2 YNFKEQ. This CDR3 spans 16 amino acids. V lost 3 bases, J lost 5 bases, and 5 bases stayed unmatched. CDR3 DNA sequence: TGTGCCAGCAGCCAGTCTAGCGGGGGGGCTGACAATGAGCAGTTCTTC. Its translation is CASSQSSGGADNEQFF.

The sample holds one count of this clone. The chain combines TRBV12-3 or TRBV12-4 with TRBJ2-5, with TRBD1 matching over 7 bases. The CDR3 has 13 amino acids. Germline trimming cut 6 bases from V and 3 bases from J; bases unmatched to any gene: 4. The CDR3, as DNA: TGTGCCAGCAGGCAGGGACAGAAAGAGACCCAGTACTTC. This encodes CASRQGQKETQYF.

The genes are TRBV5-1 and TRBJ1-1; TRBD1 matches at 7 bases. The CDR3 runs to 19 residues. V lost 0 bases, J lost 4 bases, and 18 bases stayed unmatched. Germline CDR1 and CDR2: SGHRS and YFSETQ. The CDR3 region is CASSLALTGDSRVFTEAFF. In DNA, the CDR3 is TGCGCCAGCAGCTTGGCCCTAACAGGGGATAGTAGAGTGTTCACTGAAGCTTTCTTT.

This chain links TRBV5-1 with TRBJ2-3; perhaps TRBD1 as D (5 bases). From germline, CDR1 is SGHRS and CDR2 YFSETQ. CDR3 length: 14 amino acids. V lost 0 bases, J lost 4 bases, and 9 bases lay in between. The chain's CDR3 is CASSLGQGPDTQYF. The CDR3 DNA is TGCGCCAGCAGCTTGGGGCAGGGTCCAGATACGCAGTATTTT.

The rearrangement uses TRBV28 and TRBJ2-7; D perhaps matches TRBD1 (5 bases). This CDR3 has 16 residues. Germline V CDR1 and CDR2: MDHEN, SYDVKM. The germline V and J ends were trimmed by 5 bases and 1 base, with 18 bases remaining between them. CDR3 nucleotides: TGTGCCAGCAGTCCACCCCCGACAGCTTGGTCCTACGAGCAGTACTTC. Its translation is CASSPPPTAWSYEQYF.

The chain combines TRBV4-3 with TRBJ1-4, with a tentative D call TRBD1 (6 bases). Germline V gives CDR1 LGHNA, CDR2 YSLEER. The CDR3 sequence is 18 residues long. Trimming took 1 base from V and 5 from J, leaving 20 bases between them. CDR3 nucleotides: TGCGCCAGCAGCCAAGGCCCTAGGGAGGGACACCTAAATGAAAAACTGTTTTTT. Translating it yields CASSQGPREGHLNEKLFF.